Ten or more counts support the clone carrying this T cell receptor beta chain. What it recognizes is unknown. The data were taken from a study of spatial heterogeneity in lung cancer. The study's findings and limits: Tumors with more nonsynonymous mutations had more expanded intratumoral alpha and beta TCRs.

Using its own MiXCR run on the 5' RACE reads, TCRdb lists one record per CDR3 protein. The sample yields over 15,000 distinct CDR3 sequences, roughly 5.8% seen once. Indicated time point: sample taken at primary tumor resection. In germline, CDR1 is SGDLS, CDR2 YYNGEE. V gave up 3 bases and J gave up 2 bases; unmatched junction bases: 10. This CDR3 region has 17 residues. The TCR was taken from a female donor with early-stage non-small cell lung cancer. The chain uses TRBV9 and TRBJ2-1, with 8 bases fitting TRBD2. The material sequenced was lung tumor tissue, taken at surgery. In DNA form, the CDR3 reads TGTGCCAGCAGCGCCAAGGGGCCAGCGGGAGCCTACAATGAGCAGTTCTTC. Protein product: CASSAKGPAGAYNEQFF.